This T cell receptor beta chain was observed in a study of blood T cell repertoires in COVID-19. This clone was seen only once. The CDR3 covers 15 residues. Between the trimmed V and J ends, which lost 5 bases and 2 bases, there was a span of 16 bases. Germline CDR1 reads SGHNT; CDR2 reads YENEEA. This table comes from immunoSEQ multiplex PCR, and its TCRdb copy is limited to in-frame clones, with some not included. The sample lists some 44,000 clones; 88% were seen once. The chain employs TRBV11-3 and TRBJ2-7; a possible D gene is TRBD2 (6 bases). This receptor was obtained from a human donor in a cohort sampled during active COVID-19. The source material was peripheral blood. The CDR3 nucleotides are TGTGCCAGCAGCCTGGGCGGGACCGGGCCCTACGAGCAGTACTTC. Its translation: CASSLGGTGPYEQYF. The full variable domain, rest sourced from reference TRBV11-3 and TRBJ2-7, is EAGVVQSPRYKIIEKKQPVAFWCNPISGHNTLYWYLQNLGQGPELLIRYENEEAVDDSQLPKDRFSAERLKGVDSTLKIQPAELGDSAVYLCASSLGGTGPYEQYFGPGTRLTVT.